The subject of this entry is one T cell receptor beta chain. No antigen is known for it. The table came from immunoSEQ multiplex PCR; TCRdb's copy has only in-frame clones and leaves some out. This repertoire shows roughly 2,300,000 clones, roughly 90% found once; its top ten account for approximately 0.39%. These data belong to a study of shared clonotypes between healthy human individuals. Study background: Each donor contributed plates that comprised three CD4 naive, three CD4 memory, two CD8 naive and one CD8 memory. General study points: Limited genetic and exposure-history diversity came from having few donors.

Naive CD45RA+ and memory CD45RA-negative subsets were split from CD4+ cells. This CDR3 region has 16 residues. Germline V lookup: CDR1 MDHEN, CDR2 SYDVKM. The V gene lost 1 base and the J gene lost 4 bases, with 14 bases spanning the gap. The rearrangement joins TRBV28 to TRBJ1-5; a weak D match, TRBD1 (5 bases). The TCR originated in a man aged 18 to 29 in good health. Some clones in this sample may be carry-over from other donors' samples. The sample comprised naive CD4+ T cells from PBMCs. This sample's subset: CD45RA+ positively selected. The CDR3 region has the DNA TGTGCCAGCAGTTTATTAGGGACCCTGGGGAATCAGCCCCAGCATTTT. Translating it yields CASSLLGTLGNQPQHF.